Following are 20 T cell receptor beta chains from one sample sequenced in a study of Ad26.COV2.S vaccination and SARS-CoV-2 variants. Treatment reported: around 19 received Ad26.COV2.S at low or high dose, single or two shots; 5 received placebo; per-sample allocation not given. Samples came from day 63 after the first vaccine or placebo injection. The data were produced by immunoSEQ multiplex PCR, yet TCRdb's version contains in-frame clones alone and is incomplete. The data show around 300,000 clones, around 89% seen once. The sample in question was peripheral blood, obtained in a trial of Ad26.COV2.S vaccine versus placebo. The receptors derive from a person between 18 and 59 years old who received the Ad26.COV2.S COVID-19 vaccine or a placebo.

The CDR3 bases are TGTGCCAGTAGAGGGGACAGGGGTCATATCTACACCTTC. It is translated as CASRGDRGHIYTF. This chain links TRBV19 with TRBJ1-2; TRBD1 matches at 10 bases. V was clipped by 6 bases and J by 10 bases; unmatched bases: 8. CDR3 length equals 13 residues. Germline lookup yields CDR1 LNHDA and CDR2 SQIVND (reference sequence).

This sequence joins TRBV10-3 and TRBJ2-1; D is uncertain. Deletions cut 4 bases from V and 7 bases from J, with 5 bases between. CDR1 and CDR2 from the germline V gene are ENHRY and SYGVKD. The CDR3 sequence is 11 residues long. In nucleotides, the CDR3 is TGTGCCATCAGTGCGGCGAATGAGCAGTTCTTC. This gives the protein CAISAANEQFF.

This clone was seen once. The chain is built from TRBV19 and TRBJ1-5; tentatively, D is TRBD1 (6 bases). This CDR3 contains 16 residues. Per germline, CDR1 LNHDA and CDR2 SQIVND (reference sequence). V was trimmed by 5 bases and J by 6 bases, leaving 20 bases between them. CDR3 residues: CASSPRQESQGQPQHF. In DNA, the CDR3 is TGTGCCAGTAGTCCCCGACAGGAGAGTCAGGGTCAGCCCCAGCATTTT.

The J gene is TRBJ2-1, the V gene TRBV19; 9 nucleotides line up with TRBD1. CDR1 is LNHDA, CDR2 SQIVND, per germline (reference sequence). The CDR3 spans 13 residues. Trimming took 6 bases from V and 7 from J; bases not matched to a gene: 4. This chain's CDR3 is CASRQTGGNEQFF. The CDR3 bases are TGTGCCAGTAGGCAGACAGGGGGGAATGAGCAGTTCTTC. Looking up the rest from reference TRBV19 and TRBJ2-1 gives the full variable domain: DGGITQSPKYLFRKEGQNVTLSCEQNLNHDAMYWYRQDPGQGLRLIYYSQIVNDFQKGDIAEGYSVSREKKESFPLTVTSAQKNPTAFYLCASRQTGGNEQFFGPGTRLTVL.

V is TRBV7-9 and J is TRBJ1-3, with D maybe TRBD1 (5 bases). CDR3 size: 15 residues. The germline V and J ends were trimmed by 3 bases and 0 bases, with 9 bases remaining between them. Germline lookup yields CDR1 SEHNR and CDR2 FQNEAQ (reference sequence). The CDR3 nucleotides are TGTGCCAGCAGCTTGAGCGGGGGCTCTGGAAACACCATATATTTT. Protein: CASSLSGGSGNTIYF.

The chain uses TRBV7-2 and TRBJ2-1; D may match TRBD1 or TRBD2 (5 bases each). Deletions cut 5 bases from V and 0 bases from J, with 14 bases between. Germline CDR1 reads SGHTA; CDR2 reads FQGNSA. CDR3 length: 16 amino acids. The CDR3 region is CASSPKWGSSYNEQFF. As DNA, the CDR3 is TGTGCCAGCAGCCCGAAGTGGGGGAGCTCCTACAATGAGCAGTTCTTC.

The J gene is TRBJ2-5, the V gene TRBV12-3 or TRBV12-4; D is ambiguous. V was clipped by 3 bases and J by 4 bases, with 6 bases between them. This CDR3 has 12 amino acids. The CDR3 DNA is TGTGCCAGCAGTTTCTTCCGAGAGACCCAGTACTTC. Its protein product is CASSFFRETQYF.

The rearrangement links TRBV6-1 to TRBJ1-6; D is unresolved. V was trimmed by 4 bases and J by 7 bases, leaving 17 bases between them. The CDR3 has 16 amino acids. The germline CDR1 and CDR2 sequences are MNHNS and SASEGT. CDR3 protein: CASSVAHRITNSPLHF. The DNA of the CDR3 is TGTGCCAGCAGTGTCGCACATCGGATAACGAATTCACCCCTCCACTTT.

V usage is TRBV9 and J usage is TRBJ2-2, with 7 bases fitting TRBD2. The length of the CDR3 is 15 residues. The V gene's germline CDR1 is SGDLS and CDR2 YYNGEE. Unmatched junction bases numbered 5, after V lost 0 bases and J lost 6 bases. CDR3 region: CASSVELAGPGELFF. The CDR3, as DNA: TGTGCCAGCAGCGTAGAATTAGCGGGTCCCGGGGAGCTGTTTTTT.

V gene TRBV27 combines with J gene TRBJ1-1, with 9 bases fitting TRBD1. V trimming: 4 bases; J trimming: 1 base; junction bases outside the gene matches: 16. CDR1 and CDR2 (germline): MNHEY, SMNVEV (reference sequence). The CDR3 has 19 amino acids. The CDR3 coding sequence is TGTGCCAGCAGTTCTGGGACAGGGACCCCGGGGTTGAGGAACACTGAAGCTTTCTTT. It encodes CASSSGTGTPGLRNTEAFF.

This clone has only one observation. V usage is TRBV6-2 or TRBV6-3 and J usage is TRBJ2-2, with no clear D. CDR1 and CDR2 from the germline V gene are MNHEY and SVGEGT. The CDR3 runs to 15 residues. V lost 0 bases, J lost 1 base, and 6 bases lay in between. CDR3 residues: CASSYSPQNTGELFF. In DNA form, the CDR3 reads TGTGCCAGCAGTTACTCGCCGCAGAACACCGGGGAGCTGTTTTTT.

The chain links TRBV27 to TRBJ1-6; D gene unclear. V lost 4 bases to trimming and J lost 3 bases, with 10 bases between them. Germline CDR1 MNHEY, CDR2 SMNVEV (reference sequence). This CDR3 is 15 amino acids long. The CDR3 sequence is CASSSPGNYNSPLHF. The CDR3 bases are TGTGCCAGCAGTTCCCCGGGAAACTATAATTCACCCCTCCACTTT.

V usage is TRBV7-8 and J usage is TRBJ1-1; TRBD1 matches at 11 bases. The CDR3 has 16 amino acids. The ends lost 5 bases at V and 13 bases at J; junction bases unmatched: 18. Per germline, CDR1 SGHVS and CDR2 FQNEAQ. The CDR3 DNA is TGTGCCAGCAGCCCATACGGGACAGGGGGAGGTACTGACCATTTCTTT. Protein product: CASSPYGTGGGTDHFF.

In DNA form, the CDR3 reads TGTGCCAGCAGCCCAGACGGACAGGCTAACTATGGCTACACCTTC. Translation gives CASSPDGQANYGYTF. The rearrangement joins TRBV3-1 (or the pseudogene TRBV3-2) to TRBJ1-2; 7 positions match TRBD1. Trimming removed 4 bases from V and 0 bases from J; junction bases left unmatched: 5. The CDR3 is made up of 15 amino acids. Germline-derived CDR1 and CDR2 are LGHDT and YNNKEL (reference sequence).

The chain links TRBV7-9 to TRBJ2-7; TRBD1 matches 9 bases. The germline V gene has CDR1 SEHNR and CDR2 FQNEAQ (reference sequence). The CDR3 is 14 amino acids. V was clipped by 3 bases and J by 5 bases; unmatched bases: 5. CDR3: CASSLVGQGNEQYF. CDR3 nucleotide sequence: TGTGCCAGCAGCTTGGTCGGACAGGGGAACGAGCAGTACTTC.

J is TRBJ2-2 and V is TRBV5-1; D is possibly TRBD1 (5 bases). With 4 bases removed from V and 8 bases from J, the gap between germline ends came to 9 bases. The CDR3 sequence is 12 residues long. Per the germline V gene, CDR1 is SGHRS and CDR2 is YFSETQ. In DNA form, the CDR3 reads TGCGCCAGCAGCCCGGACATAGGGGAGCTGTTTTTT. Protein sequence: CASSPDIGELFF.

As for this clone: Other DNA sequences in this sample translate to the same CDR3. The chain employs TRBV19 and TRBJ1-5; no clear D. The germline gives CDR1 LNHDA, CDR2 SQIVND (reference sequence). The CDR3 totals 12 residues. Trimming took 6 bases from V and 1 from J, leaving 4 bases between them. CDR3 sequence: CASRDSNQPQHF. The CDR3 DNA is TGTGCCAGTAGGGACAGCAATCAGCCCCAGCATTTT.

The CDR3 DNA follows: TGTGCCACCAGTGATGGACTAGCGGGAGGTTTTAGCACAGATACGCAGTATTTT. Its translation is CATSDGLAGGFSTDTQYF. This chain joins TRBV24-1 and TRBJ2-3, with 14 bases identical to TRBD2. Per germline, CDR1 KGHDR and CDR2 SFDVKD. V lost 3 bases and J lost 0; bases outside the gene matches: 4. The CDR3 consists of 18 residues.

V usage is TRBV7-8 and J usage is TRBJ1-5, with 7 bases that match TRBD1. The CDR3 length is 16 residues. V lost 6 bases, J lost 3 bases, and 11 bases stayed unmatched. The germline gives CDR1 SGHVS, CDR2 FQNEAQ. CDR3 protein: CASSSGGRQANQPQHF. CDR3 nucleotide sequence: TGTGCCAGCAGTTCAGGGGGTCGGCAGGCCAATCAGCCCCAGCATTTT.

Comment on this clone: At one end, the junction sequence differs from germline, possibly due to a read error. The gene calls are TRBV24-1 and TRBJ2-5, with 11 bases aligning to TRBD2. This CDR3 has 13 amino acids. Germline V CDR1 and CDR2: KGHDR, SFDVKD. In DNA, the CDR3 is TGTGCCACCAGTGATCTTACTAGCGGGAGTCTCCACTTC. This gives the protein CATSDLTSGSLHF.